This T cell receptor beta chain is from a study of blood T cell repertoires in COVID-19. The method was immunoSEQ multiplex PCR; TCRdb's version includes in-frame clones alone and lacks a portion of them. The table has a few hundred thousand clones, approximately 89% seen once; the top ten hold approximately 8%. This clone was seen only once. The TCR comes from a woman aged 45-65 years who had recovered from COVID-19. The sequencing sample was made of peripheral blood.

CDR3 residues: CATSRDAQGSYEQYF. For the CDR3, the DNA is TGTGCCACCAGCAGAGATGCACAGGGCTCCTACGAGCAGTACTTC. The chain recombines TRBV15 with TRBJ2-7; possible D gene TRBD1, 6 bases. Germline CDR1 reads LNHNV; CDR2 reads YYDKDF (reference sequence). This CDR3 region has 15 residues. The V end lost 0 bases, the J end lost 0 bases, and 9 bases lay between the germline ends.